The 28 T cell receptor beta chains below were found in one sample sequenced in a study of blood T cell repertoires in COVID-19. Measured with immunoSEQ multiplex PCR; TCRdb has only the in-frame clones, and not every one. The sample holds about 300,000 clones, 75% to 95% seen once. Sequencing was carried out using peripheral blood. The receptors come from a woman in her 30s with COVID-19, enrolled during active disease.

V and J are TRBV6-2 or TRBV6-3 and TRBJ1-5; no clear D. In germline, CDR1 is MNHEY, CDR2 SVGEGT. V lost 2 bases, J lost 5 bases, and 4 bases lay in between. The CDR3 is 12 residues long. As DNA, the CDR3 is TGTGCCAGCAGTTACCTCGATCAGCCCCAGCATTTT. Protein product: CASSYLDQPQHF.

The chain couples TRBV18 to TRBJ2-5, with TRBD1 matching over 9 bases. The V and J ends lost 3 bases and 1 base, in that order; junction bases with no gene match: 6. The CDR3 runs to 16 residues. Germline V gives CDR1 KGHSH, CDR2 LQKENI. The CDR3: CASSPPGTGSQETQYF. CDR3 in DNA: TGTGCCAGCTCACCCCCCGGGACAGGGAGCCAAGAGACCCAGTACTTC.

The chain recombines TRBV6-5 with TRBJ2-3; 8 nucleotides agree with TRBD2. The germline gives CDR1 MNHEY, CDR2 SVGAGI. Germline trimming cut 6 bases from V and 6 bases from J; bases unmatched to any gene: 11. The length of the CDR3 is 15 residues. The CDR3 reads CASRPGVAGRDTQYF. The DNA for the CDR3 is TGTGCCAGCAGACCCGGAGTAGCGGGGCGGGATACGCAGTATTTT.

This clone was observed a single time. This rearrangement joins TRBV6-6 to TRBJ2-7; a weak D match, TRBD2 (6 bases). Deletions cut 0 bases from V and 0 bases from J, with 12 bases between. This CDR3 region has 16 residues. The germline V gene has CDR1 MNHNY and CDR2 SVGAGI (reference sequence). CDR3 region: CASSYSFGRDSYEQYF. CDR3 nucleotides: TGTGCCAGCAGTTACTCATTCGGGAGAGACTCCTACGAGCAGTACTTC.

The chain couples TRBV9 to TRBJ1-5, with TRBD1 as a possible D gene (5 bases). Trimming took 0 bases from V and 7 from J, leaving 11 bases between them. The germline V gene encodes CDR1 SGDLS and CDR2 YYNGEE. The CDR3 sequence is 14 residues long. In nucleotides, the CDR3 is TGTGCCAGCAGCGTAGAGGGCAGGGCCCAGCCCCAGCATTTT. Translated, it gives CASSVEGRAQPQHF. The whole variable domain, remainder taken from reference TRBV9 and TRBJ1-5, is DSGVTQTPKHLITATGQRVTLRCSPRSGDLSVYWYQQSLDQGLQFLIQYYNGEERAKGNILERFSAQQFPDLHSELNLSSLELGDSALYFCASSVEGRAQPQHFGDGTRLSIL.

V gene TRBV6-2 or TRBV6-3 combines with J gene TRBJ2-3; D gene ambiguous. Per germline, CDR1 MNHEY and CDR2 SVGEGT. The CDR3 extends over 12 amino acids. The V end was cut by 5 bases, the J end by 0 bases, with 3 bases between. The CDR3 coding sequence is TGTGCCAGCAGTAGCAGCACAGATACGCAGTATTTT. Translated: CASSSSTDTQYF.

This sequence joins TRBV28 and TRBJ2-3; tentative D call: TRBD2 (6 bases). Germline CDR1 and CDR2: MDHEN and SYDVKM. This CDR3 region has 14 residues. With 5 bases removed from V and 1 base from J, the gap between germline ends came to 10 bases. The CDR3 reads CASSPGLRTDTQYF. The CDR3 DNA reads TGTGCCAGCAGTCCGGGACTCCGCACAGATACGCAGTATTTT.

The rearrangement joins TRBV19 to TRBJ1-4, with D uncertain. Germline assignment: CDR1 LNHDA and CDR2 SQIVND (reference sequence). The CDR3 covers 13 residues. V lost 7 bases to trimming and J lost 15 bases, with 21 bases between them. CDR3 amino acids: CASTPAAAGLVFF. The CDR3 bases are TGTGCCAGTACCCCAGCGGCGGCTGGTTTGGTGTTTTTT.

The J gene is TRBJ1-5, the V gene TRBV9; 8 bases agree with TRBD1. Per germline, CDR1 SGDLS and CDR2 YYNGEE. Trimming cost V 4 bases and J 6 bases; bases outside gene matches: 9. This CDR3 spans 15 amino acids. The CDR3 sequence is CASSPTPGGLQPQHF. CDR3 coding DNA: TGTGCCAGCAGCCCCACCCCAGGGGGCCTTCAGCCCCAGCATTTT.

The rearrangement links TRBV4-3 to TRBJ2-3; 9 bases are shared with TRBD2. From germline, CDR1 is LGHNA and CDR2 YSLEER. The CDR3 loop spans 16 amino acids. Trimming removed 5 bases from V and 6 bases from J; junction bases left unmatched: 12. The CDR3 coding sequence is TGCGCCAGCAGCGAAGTGGCGGGAGGGCCGGGGGATACGCAGTATTTT. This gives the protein CASSEVAGGPGDTQYF.

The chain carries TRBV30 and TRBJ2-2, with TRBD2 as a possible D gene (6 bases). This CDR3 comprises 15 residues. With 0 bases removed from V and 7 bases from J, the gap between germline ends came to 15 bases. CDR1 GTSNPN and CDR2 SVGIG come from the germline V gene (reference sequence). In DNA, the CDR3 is TGTGCCTGGAGTGTAGCTATGGGGGGTGGCGGGGAGCTGTTTTTT. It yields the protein CAWSVAMGGGGELFF. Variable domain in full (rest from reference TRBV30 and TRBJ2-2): SQTIHQWPATLVQPVGSPLSLECTVEGTSNPNLYWYRQAAGRGLQLLFYSVGIGQISSEVPQNLSASRPQDRQFILSSKKLLLSDSGFYLCAWSVAMGGGGELFFGEGSRLTVL.

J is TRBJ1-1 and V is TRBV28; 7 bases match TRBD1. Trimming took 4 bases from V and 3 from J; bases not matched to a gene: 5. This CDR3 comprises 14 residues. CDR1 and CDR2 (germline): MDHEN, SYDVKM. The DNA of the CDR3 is TGTGCCAGCAGTTCCGACAGGGTGGACACTGAAGCTTTCTTT. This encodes CASSSDRVDTEAFF.

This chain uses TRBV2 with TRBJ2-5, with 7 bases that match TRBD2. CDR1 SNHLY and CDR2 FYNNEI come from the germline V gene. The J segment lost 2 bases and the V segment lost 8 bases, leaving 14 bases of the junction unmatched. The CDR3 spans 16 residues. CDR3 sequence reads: CASGGEVAGRQETQYF. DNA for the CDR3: TGTGCCAGCGGGGGGGAGGTTGCTGGCAGGCAAGAGACCCAGTACTTC.

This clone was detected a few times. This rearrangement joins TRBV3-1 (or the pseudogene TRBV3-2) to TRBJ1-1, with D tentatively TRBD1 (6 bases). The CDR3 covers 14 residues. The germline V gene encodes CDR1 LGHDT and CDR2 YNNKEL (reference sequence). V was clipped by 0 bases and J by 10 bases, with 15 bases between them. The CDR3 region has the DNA TGTGCCAGCAGCCAAGATGCGGGGGGCTCTGGAGCTTTCTTT. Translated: CASSQDAGGSGAFF.

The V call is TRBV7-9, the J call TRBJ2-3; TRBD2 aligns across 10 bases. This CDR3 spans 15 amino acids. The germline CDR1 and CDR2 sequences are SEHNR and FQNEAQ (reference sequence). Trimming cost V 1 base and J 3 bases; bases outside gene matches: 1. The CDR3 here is CASSLETSGTDTQYF. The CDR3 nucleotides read TGTGCCAGCAGCTTAGAGACTAGCGGGACAGATACGCAGTATTTT.

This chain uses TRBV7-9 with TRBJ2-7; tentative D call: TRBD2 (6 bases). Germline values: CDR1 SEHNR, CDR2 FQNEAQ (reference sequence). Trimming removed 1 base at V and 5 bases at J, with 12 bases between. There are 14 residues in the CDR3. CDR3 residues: CASSLDRGYHEQYF. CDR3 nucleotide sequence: TGTGCCAGCAGCTTAGATCGGGGGTACCACGAGCAGTACTTC.

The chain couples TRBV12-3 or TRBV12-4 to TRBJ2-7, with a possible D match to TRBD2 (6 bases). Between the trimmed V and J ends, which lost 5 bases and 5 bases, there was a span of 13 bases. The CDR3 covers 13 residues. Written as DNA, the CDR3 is TGTGCCAGCAGTCGACTAGGTTGGGACGAGCAGTACTTC. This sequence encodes CASSRLGWDEQYF.

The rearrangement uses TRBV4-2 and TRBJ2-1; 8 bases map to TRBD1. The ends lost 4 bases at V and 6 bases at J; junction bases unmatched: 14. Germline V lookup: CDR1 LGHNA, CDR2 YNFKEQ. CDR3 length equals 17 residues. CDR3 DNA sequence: TGTGCCAGCAGCCCCCATGGGAACAGGGGGTTGTCCAATGAGCAGTTCTTC. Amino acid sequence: CASSPHGNRGLSNEQFF.

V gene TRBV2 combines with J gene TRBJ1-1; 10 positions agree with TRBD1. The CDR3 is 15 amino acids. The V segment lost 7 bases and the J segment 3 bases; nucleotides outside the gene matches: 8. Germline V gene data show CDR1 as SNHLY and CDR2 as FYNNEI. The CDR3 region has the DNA TGTGCCAGCACGACATTTGGGACAGGGGACACTGAAGCTTTCTTT. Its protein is CASTTFGTGDTEAFF.

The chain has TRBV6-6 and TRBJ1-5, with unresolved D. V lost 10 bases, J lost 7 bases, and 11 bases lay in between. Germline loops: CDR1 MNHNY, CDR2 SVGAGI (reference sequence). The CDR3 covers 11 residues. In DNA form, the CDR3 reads TGTGCCACCATGGGAGGACAGCCCCAGCATTTT. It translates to CATMGGQPQHF.

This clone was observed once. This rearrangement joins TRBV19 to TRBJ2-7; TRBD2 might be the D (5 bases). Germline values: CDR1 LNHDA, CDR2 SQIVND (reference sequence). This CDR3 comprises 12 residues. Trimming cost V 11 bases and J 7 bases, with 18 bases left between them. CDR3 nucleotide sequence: TGTGCCCTCGACCCACGACCGGGAGAGCAGTACTTC. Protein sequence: CALDPRPGEQYF.

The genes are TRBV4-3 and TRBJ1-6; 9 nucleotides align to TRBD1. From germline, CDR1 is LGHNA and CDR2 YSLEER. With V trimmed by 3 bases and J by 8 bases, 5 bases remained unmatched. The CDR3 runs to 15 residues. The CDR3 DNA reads TGCGCCAGCAGCCATCTGGGACAGGGAGATTCACCCCTCCACTTT. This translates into CASSHLGQGDSPLHF.

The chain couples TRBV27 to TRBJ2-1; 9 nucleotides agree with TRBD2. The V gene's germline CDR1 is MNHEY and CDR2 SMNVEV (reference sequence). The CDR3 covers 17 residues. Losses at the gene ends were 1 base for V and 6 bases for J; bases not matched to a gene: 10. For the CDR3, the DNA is TGTGCCAGCAGTTTATACCCGGGACTAGCCTTACCCAATGAGCAGTTCTTC. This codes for CASSLYPGLALPNEQFF.

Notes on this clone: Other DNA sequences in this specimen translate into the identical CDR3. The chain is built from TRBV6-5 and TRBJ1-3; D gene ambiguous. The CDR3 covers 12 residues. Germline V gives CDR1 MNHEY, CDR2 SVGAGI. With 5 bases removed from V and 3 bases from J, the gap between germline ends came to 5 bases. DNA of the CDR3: TGTGCCAGCAGTCCCGGTGGAAACACCATATATTTT. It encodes CASSPGGNTIYF.

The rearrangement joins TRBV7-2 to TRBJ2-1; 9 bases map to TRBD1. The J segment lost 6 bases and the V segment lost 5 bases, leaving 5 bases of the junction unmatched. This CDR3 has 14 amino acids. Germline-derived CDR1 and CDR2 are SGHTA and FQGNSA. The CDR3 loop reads CASSRLGQGNEQFF. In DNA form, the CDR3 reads TGTGCCAGCAGCCGCCTGGGACAGGGCAATGAGCAGTTCTTC.

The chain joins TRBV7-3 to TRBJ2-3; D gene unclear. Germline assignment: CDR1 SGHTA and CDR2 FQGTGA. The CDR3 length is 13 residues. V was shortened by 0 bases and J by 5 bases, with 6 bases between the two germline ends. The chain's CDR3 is CASSLTSRDTQYF. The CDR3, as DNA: TGTGCCAGCAGCTTAACATCTCGAGATACGCAGTATTTT.

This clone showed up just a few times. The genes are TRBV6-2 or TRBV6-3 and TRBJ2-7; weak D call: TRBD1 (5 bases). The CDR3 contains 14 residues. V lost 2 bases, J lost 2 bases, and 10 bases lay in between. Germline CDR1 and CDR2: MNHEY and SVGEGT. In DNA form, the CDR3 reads TGTGCCAGCAGTTACAGTACAGGAACCTACGAGCAGTACTTC. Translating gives CASSYSTGTYEQYF.

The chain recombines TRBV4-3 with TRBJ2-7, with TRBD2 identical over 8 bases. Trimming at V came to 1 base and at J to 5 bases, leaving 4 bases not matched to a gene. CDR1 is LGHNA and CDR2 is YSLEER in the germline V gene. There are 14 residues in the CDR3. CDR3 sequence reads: CASSQASGGDEQYF. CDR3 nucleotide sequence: TGCGCCAGCAGCCAAGCCAGCGGGGGCGACGAGCAGTACTTC.